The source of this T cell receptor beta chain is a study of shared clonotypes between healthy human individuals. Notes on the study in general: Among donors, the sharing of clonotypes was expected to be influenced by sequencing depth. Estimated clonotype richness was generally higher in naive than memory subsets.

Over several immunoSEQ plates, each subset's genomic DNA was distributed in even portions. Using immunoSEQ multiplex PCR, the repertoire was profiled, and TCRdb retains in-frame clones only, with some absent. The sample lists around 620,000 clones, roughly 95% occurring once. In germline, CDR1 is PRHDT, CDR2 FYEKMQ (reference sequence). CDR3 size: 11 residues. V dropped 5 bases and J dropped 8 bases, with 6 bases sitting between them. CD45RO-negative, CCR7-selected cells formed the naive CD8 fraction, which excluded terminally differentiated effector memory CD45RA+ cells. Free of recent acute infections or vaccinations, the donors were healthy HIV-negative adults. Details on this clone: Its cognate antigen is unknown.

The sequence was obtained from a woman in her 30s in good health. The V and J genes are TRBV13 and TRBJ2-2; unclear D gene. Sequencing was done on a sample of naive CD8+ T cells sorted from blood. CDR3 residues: CASSLQGELFF. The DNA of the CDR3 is TGTGCCAGCAGCCTCCAGGGGGAGCTGTTTTTT.